A single sample gave rise to the 21 T cell receptor beta chains below, sequenced in a study of blood T cell repertoires in COVID-19. Assay used: immunoSEQ multiplex PCR; TCRdb lists only in-frame clones, some missing. Counted here are some 250,000 clones, roughly 84% occurring once; the ten biggest clones make up less than 4%. The sequencing input was peripheral blood. The source of these receptors is a woman aged 18-29 years with acute or convalescent COVID-19.

Here the CDR3 reads CASSSFGTQSSGNTIYF. The CDR3 DNA follows: TGTGCCAGCAGTTCATTCGGGACACAGAGCTCTGGAAACACCATATATTTT. The V gene is TRBV28, the J gene TRBJ1-3, with D possibly TRBD1 on 6 matching bases. This CDR3 has 17 residues. Germline CDR1 MDHEN, CDR2 SYDVKM. Trimming cost V 4 bases and J 0 bases, with 16 bases left between them.

The chain employs TRBV27 and TRBJ1-1; possibly TRBD1 for D (5 bases). This CDR3 is 15 amino acids long. With 0 bases removed from V and 4 bases from J, the gap between germline ends came to 12 bases. Germline lookup yields CDR1 MNHEY and CDR2 SMNVEV (reference sequence). CDR3 sequence reads: CASSLSGTGGTEAFF. DNA of the CDR3: TGTGCCAGCAGTTTATCTGGCACGGGGGGCACTGAAGCTTTCTTT.

The rearrangement uses TRBV5-1 and TRBJ2-3, with a tentative D call TRBD1 (6 bases). V was clipped by 0 bases and J by 2 bases, with 13 bases between them. Germline V lookup: CDR1 SGHRS, CDR2 YFSETQ. The CDR3 runs 16 residues. The CDR3 region has the DNA TGCGCCAGCAGCTTGGCTACAGGGCCCACCACAGATACGCAGTATTTT. Translating it yields CASSLATGPTTDTQYF.

The chain carries TRBV6-6 and TRBJ2-2, with TRBD2 matching 14 bases. Germline lookup yields CDR1 MNHNY and CDR2 SVGAGI (reference sequence). J was trimmed by 4 bases and V by 5 bases; bases with no gene match: 12. The CDR3 contains 19 residues. Here the CDR3 reads CASSQPRLAGGPSTGELFF. CDR3 DNA sequence: TGTGCCAGCAGTCAACCCCGACTAGCGGGAGGGCCAAGCACCGGGGAGCTGTTTTTT.

The chain employs TRBV5-1 and TRBJ2-1; 9 bases match TRBD1. V lost 0 bases to trimming and J lost 8 bases; unmatched junction nucleotides: 9. Germline V CDR1 and CDR2: SGHRS, YFSETQ. The CDR3 is made up of 16 amino acids. The CDR3 DNA follows: TGCGCCAGCAGCTTGGGCGACAGGGGGGTTTCGGATGAGCAGTTCTTC. Its translation is CASSLGDRGVSDEQFF.

The chain recombines TRBV30 with TRBJ1-6; TRBD1 matches 9 bases. V gave up 0 bases and J gave up 5 bases; unmatched junction bases: 2. Germline V gene sequence: CDR1 GTSNPN, CDR2 SVGIG (reference sequence). The CDR3 extends over 15 amino acids. This CDR3 is CAWSVRDRDNSPLHF. The DNA for the CDR3 is TGTGCCTGGAGTGTAAGGGACAGGGATAATTCACCCCTCCACTTT.

CDR3 in DNA: TGTGCCAGCAGTCGACTAGCGAGGCTATTTTTT. Translated, it gives CASSRLARLFF. The V and J genes are TRBV6-2 or TRBV6-3 and TRBJ2-2, with 8 bases matching TRBD2. The CDR3 has 11 amino acids. Trimming cost V 5 bases and J 17 bases; bases outside gene matches: 7. CDR1 MNHEY and CDR2 SVGEGT come from the germline V gene.

The V gene is TRBV2, the J gene TRBJ2-3; no clear D. The V end lost 7 bases, the J end lost 2 bases, and 7 bases lay between the germline ends. The CDR3 contains 12 residues. From germline, CDR1 is SNHLY and CDR2 FYNNEI. CDR3 sequence (DNA): TGTGCCAGCAAGAGAGACACAGATACGCAGTATTTT. The encoded protein is CASKRDTDTQYF.

This clone was seen once. This sequence joins TRBV30 and TRBJ2-1; TRBD2 aligns across 9 bases. The CDR3 length is 14 residues. J gave up 9 bases and V 5 bases, and 11 bases lay outside the gene matches. Germline V gives CDR1 GTSNPN, CDR2 SVGIG (reference sequence). The CDR3: CAWGGVAGEVEQFF. Here the CDR3 DNA reads TGTGCCTGGGGGGGGGTAGCGGGAGAAGTTGAGCAGTTCTTC. The full variable domain, rest sourced from reference TRBV30 and TRBJ2-1, is SQTIHQWPATLVQPVGSPLSLECTVEGTSNPNLYWYRQAAGRGLQLLFYSVGIGQISSEVPQNLSASRPQDRQFILSSKKLLLSDSGFYLCAWGGVAGEVEQFFGPGTRLTVL.

This clone appeared once. The V call is TRBV11-1, the J call TRBJ2-3; D perhaps matches TRBD2 (6 bases). Germline V gene lookup returns CDR1 SGHAT and CDR2 FQDESV (reference sequence). CDR3 size: 16 residues. V gave up 0 bases and J gave up 4 bases, with 14 bases separating them. The CDR3 nucleotides are TGTGCCAGCAGCTTAGCAGGGCGGGGTTTCCCAGATACGCAGTATTTT. Translation gives CASSLAGRGFPDTQYF.

Only one count was recorded for this clone. The J gene is TRBJ2-3, the V gene TRBV30; 8 bases are shared with TRBD2. V was pared by 2 bases and J by 1 base, with 2 bases of the junction left unmatched. CDR3 size: 14 residues. CDR1 GTSNPN and CDR2 SVGIG come from the germline V gene (reference sequence). The CDR3 sequence: CAWSNGRGTDTQYF. CDR3 nucleotides: TGTGCCTGGAGTAACGGGAGGGGCACAGATACGCAGTATTTT. Complete variable domain (other parts from reference TRBV30 and TRBJ2-3): SQTIHQWPATLVQPVGSPLSLECTVEGTSNPNLYWYRQAAGRGLQLLFYSVGIGQISSEVPQNLSASRPQDRQFILSSKKLLLSDSGFYLCAWSNGRGTDTQYFGPGTRLTVL.

V gene TRBV7-8 combines with J gene TRBJ2-2; 7 bases align to TRBD1. Trimming took 6 bases from V and 7 from J; bases not matched to a gene: 11. There are 15 residues in the CDR3. CDR1 is SGHVS, CDR2 FQNEAQ, per germline. In DNA, the CDR3 is TGTGCCAGCAGTCAATTCAAGACAGGGAACGGGGAGCTGTTTTTT. It is translated as CASSQFKTGNGELFF.

This clone showed up just a few times. J is TRBJ2-7 and V is TRBV6-5, with D tentatively TRBD1 (6 bases). The germline V gene encodes CDR1 MNHEY and CDR2 SVGAGI. This CDR3 spans 15 amino acids. Deletions cut 6 bases from V and 3 bases from J, with 18 bases between. CDR3 coding DNA: TGTGCCAGCAGCTGGGACGTCAGGGGAAGCTACGAGCAGTACTTC. It yields the protein CASSWDVRGSYEQYF.

The chain has TRBV6-4 and TRBJ1-1, with a possible D match to TRBD1 (5 bases). CDR1 MRHNA and CDR2 SNTAGT come from the germline V gene. Trimming stripped 0 bases from V and 4 bases from J, with 9 bases between. CDR3 length: 14 residues. CDR3 nucleotides: TGTGCCAGCAGTGACTCGATGGGGGGCACTGAAGCTTTCTTT. Its protein is CASSDSMGGTEAFF.

The chain uses TRBV25-1 and TRBJ2-7; TRBD1 matches at 10 bases. CDR1 and CDR2 (germline): MGHDK, SYGVNS. The CDR3 runs 15 residues. J gave up 0 bases and V 6 bases, and 5 bases lay outside the gene matches. CDR3: CASSDRDRGSYEQYF. DNA for the CDR3: TGTGCCAGCAGCGATCGGGACAGGGGCTCCTACGAGCAGTACTTC.

In this sample, this clone turned up a few times. The rearrangement joins TRBV5-1 to TRBJ2-5; the D is unclear. Germline V gene data show CDR1 as SGHRS and CDR2 as YFSETQ. Trimming removed 0 bases at V and 5 bases at J, with 11 bases between. This CDR3 spans 14 amino acids. This CDR3 reads CASSLGRFGETQYF. Here the CDR3 DNA reads TGCGCCAGCAGCTTGGGTAGATTCGGGGAGACCCAGTACTTC.

Note on this clone: An end of the junction does not agree with germline; a read error may underlie this. The V call is TRBV7-7, the J call TRBJ2-3; TRBD2 matches 7 bases. This CDR3 region has 14 residues. The germline CDR1 and CDR2 sequences are SSHAT and FNYEAQ (reference sequence). In DNA form, the CDR3 reads TGTGCTAGCAGCCCAAGCGGGAATCAAGATACGCAGTATTTT. This codes for CASSPSGNQDTQYF.

V is TRBV27 and J is TRBJ2-1; maybe TRBD2 (6 bases). CDR1 and CDR2 (germline): MNHEY, SMNVEV (reference sequence). The CDR3 runs to 17 residues. With 0 bases removed from V and 2 bases from J, the gap between germline ends came to 14 bases. CDR3 sequence reads: CASSLSPRWEAYNEQFF. As DNA, the CDR3 is TGTGCCAGCAGTTTATCCCCACGCTGGGAGGCCTACAATGAGCAGTTCTTC.

This chain links TRBV11-2 with TRBJ2-7, with 11 bases aligning to TRBD2. This CDR3 spans 15 amino acids. CDR1 is SGHAT and CDR2 is FQNNGV in the germline V gene. The trim removed 5 bases at V and 0 bases at J, leaving 3 bases unmatched. The CDR3 DNA reads TGTGCCAGCAGCGGGGGACTAGCGGCCTCCTACGAGCAGTACTTC. It codes for CASSGGLAASYEQYF.

The chain uses TRBV12-3 or TRBV12-4 and TRBJ2-2; D is uncertain. Trimming took off 6 bases at V and 3 bases at J, with 8 bases between the two ends. The CDR3 spans 13 residues. As DNA, the CDR3 is TGTGCCAGCAGCGACTCATACACCGGGGAGCTGTTTTTT. Amino acid sequence: CASSDSYTGELFF.

The rearrangement joins TRBV19 to TRBJ1-5; D gene ambiguous. The V and J ends lost 7 bases and 0 bases respectively, with 10 bases between them. The CDR3 contains 14 residues. The germline gives CDR1 LNHDA, CDR2 SQIVND (reference sequence). The CDR3 sequence: CASTYSISNQPQHF. CDR3 nucleotides: TGTGCCAGTACTTACAGTATTAGCAATCAGCCCCAGCATTTT.